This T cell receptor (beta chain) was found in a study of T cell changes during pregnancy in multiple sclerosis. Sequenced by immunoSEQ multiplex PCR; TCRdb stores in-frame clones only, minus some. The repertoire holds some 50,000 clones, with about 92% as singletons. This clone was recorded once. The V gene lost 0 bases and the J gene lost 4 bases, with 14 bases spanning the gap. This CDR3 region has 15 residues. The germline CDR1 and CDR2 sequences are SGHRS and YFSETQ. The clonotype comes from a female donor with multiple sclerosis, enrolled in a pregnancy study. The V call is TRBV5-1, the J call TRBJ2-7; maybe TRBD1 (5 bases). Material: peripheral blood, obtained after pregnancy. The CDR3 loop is CASSLGSTGAYEQYF. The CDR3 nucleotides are TGCGCCAGCAGCTTGGGTTCAACAGGAGCGTACGAGCAGTACTTC. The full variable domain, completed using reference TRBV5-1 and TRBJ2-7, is KAGVTQTPRYLIKTRGQQVTLSCSPISGHRSVSWYQQTPGQGLQFLFEYFSETQRNKGNFPGRFSGRQFSNSRSEMNVSTLELGDSALYLCASSLGSTGAYEQYFGPGTRLTVT.